This passage covers 20 T cell receptor beta chains from one sample sequenced in a study of CD8+ T cells in alopecia areata. RNA extraction was followed by reverse transcription into cDNA, which acted as the sequencing template. The data were produced by immunoSEQ multiplex PCR, yet TCRdb's version contains in-frame clones alone and is incomplete. The sample holds 200,000 to 250,000 clones, roughly three fifths seen once. The material sequenced was CD8+ T cells sorted from blood. The source is a human donor in good health.

This chain connects TRBV4-1 to TRBJ1-1; D is unresolved. CDR3 length: 12 residues. Deletions cut 1 base from V and 8 bases from J, with 8 bases between. In germline, CDR1 is MGHRA, CDR2 YSYEKL. CDR3 coding DNA: TGCGCCAGCAGCCAAGGAAAGCAAGAAGCTTTCTTT. Its protein product is CASSQGKQEAFF.

The chain combines TRBV7-9 with TRBJ1-1; 7 bases fit TRBD1. J gave up 4 bases and V 1 base, and 3 bases lay outside the gene matches. CDR1 and CDR2 from the germline V gene are SEHNR and FQNEAQ (reference sequence). The CDR3 has 14 residues. The CDR3 DNA is TGTGCCAGCAGCTTAGAGGGGGCGGCCACTGAAGCTTTCTTT. Its translation is CASSLEGAATEAFF. Full variable domain (rest looked up from reference TRBV7-9 and TRBJ1-1): DTGVSQNPRHKITKRGQNVTFRCDPISEHNRLYWYRQTLGQGPEFLTYFQNEAQLEKSRLLSDRFSAERPKGSFSTLEIQRTEQGDSAMYLCASSLEGAATEAFFGQGTRLTVV.

The DNA for the CDR3 is TGTGCCAGCAGCTCAACAGGGGTTTCACCCCTCCACTTT. It specifies CASSSTGVSPLHF. The gene calls are TRBV13 and TRBJ1-6; TRBD1 agrees at 7 bases. From germline, CDR1 is PRHDT and CDR2 FYEKMQ (reference sequence). J was trimmed by 9 bases and V by 4 bases; bases with no gene match: 3. CDR3 length: 13 amino acids.

This clone was recorded once. The chain couples TRBV4-1 to TRBJ1-4, with D possibly being TRBD1 (6 bases). Germline V gene data show CDR1 as MGHRA and CDR2 as YSYEKL. Trimming cost V 0 bases and J 13 bases, with 15 bases left between them. This CDR3 region has 14 residues. CDR3 protein: CASSQERVGGRLFF. The CDR3 nucleotides read TGCGCCAGCAGCCAAGAAAGGGTTGGGGGGCGACTGTTTTTT.

The chain uses TRBV5-1 and TRBJ2-1; D not certain. The germline V gene has CDR1 SGHRS and CDR2 YFSETQ. V was cut by 2 bases and J by 15 bases, with 12 bases left in between. This CDR3 has 11 amino acids. The CDR3 here is CASSFEGNLFF. CDR3 in DNA: TGCGCCAGCAGCTTCGAAGGGAACTTGTTCTTC.

The chain combines TRBV27 with TRBJ2-7; 8 bases align to TRBD2. The CDR3 consists of 13 residues. CDR1 is MNHEY, CDR2 SMNVEV, per germline (reference sequence). The ends lost 11 bases at V and 4 bases at J; junction bases unmatched: 10. The CDR3 sequence: CAAALGGGYEQYF. CDR3 DNA sequence: TGTGCCGCAGCGTTGGGCGGGGGGTACGAGCAGTACTTC.

This clone turned up a few times. The J gene is TRBJ1-1, the V gene TRBV5-4; D is unclear. The CDR3 is made up of 11 amino acids. Per germline, CDR1 SGHNT and CDR2 YYREEE (reference sequence). The V gene lost 4 bases and the J gene lost 8 bases, with 9 bases spanning the gap. The CDR3 loop is CASSLGAEAFF. CDR3 coding DNA: TGTGCCAGCAGCCTAGGCGCAGAAGCTTTCTTT.

J is TRBJ2-5 and V is TRBV9; D unresolved. CDR1 is SGDLS, CDR2 YYNGEE, per germline. V was pared by 2 bases and J by 3 bases, with 8 bases between. The CDR3 totals 13 residues. The CDR3 spells CASSVGHKETQYF. CDR3 bases: TGTGCCAGCAGCGTTGGGCATAAAGAGACCCAGTACTTC. Variable domain in full (rest from reference TRBV9 and TRBJ2-5): DSGVTQTPKHLITATGQRVTLRCSPRSGDLSVYWYQQSLDQGLQFLIQYYNGEERAKGNILERFSAQQFPDLHSELNLSSLELGDSALYFCASSVGHKETQYFGPGTRLLVL.

Remarks on this clone: An end of the junction does not agree with germline; a read error may underlie this. The rearrangement uses TRBV30 and TRBJ2-7; D is uncertain. CDR1 GTSNPN and CDR2 SVGIG come from the germline V gene (reference sequence). CDR3 length equals 15 residues. In DNA form, the CDR3 reads TGTGCCTGGACCCATCCTCGCTGCCATTCCTCCGAGCAGTACTTC. Amino acids: CAWTHPRCHSSEQYF.

The V gene is TRBV6-5, the J gene TRBJ2-5, with TRBD1 as a possible D gene (5 bases). The CDR3 is 14 residues long. CDR1 MNHEY and CDR2 SVGAGI come from the germline V gene. Trimming removed 3 bases at V and 5 bases at J, with 13 bases between. CDR3 nucleotide sequence: TGTGCCAGCAGTTATACCCCCAGGGTGGAGACCCAGTACTTC. Amino acids: CASSYTPRVETQYF.

The chain is built from TRBV19 and TRBJ1-6, with D possibly TRBD1 on 5 matching bases. The CDR3 consists of 15 residues. V shed 4 bases and J shed 7 bases, with 14 bases lying between them. CDR1 is LNHDA and CDR2 is SQIVND in the germline V gene (reference sequence). The CDR3 reads CASSTPDSGNSPLHF. The DNA for the CDR3 is TGTGCCAGTAGTACCCCCGACAGCGGCAATTCACCCCTCCACTTT.

The CDR3 here is CASSLSTSGGSYEQYF. DNA for the CDR3: TGTGCCAGCAGTTTATCGACTAGCGGGGGAAGCTACGAGCAGTACTTC. The gene calls are TRBV27 and TRBJ2-7, with 12 bases that match TRBD2. CDR1 is MNHEY and CDR2 is SMNVEV in the germline V gene (reference sequence). This CDR3 is 16 amino acids long. The trim removed 0 bases at V and 3 bases at J, leaving 3 bases unmatched.

The DNA of the CDR3 is TGTGCCAGCAGCCCAAGGACAGGAAAAGAGACCCAGTACTTC. Translating gives CASSPRTGKETQYF. The chain links TRBV13 to TRBJ2-5, with TRBD1 matching 7 bases. J gave up 3 bases and V 5 bases, and 6 bases lay outside the gene matches. The CDR3 is 14 residues long. The germline gives CDR1 PRHDT, CDR2 FYEKMQ (reference sequence).

The rearrangement uses TRBV5-6 and TRBJ1-6; weak D call: TRBD1 (5 bases). V was cut by 3 bases and J by 3 bases, with 7 bases left in between. Looked up from germline, CDR1 is SGHDT and CDR2 is YYEEEE. The CDR3 is 14 amino acids. In nucleotides, the CDR3 is TGTGCCAGCAGCTCACAGGACTATAATTCACCCCTCCACTTT. Translating gives CASSSQDYNSPLHF.

The chain uses TRBV4-1 and TRBJ1-1; D possibly corresponds to TRBD1 (5 bases). This CDR3 has 14 amino acids. In germline, CDR1 is MGHRA, CDR2 YSYEKL. V was shortened by 2 bases and J by 1 base, with 8 bases between the two germline ends. The CDR3 region is CASSQFTGNTEAFF. The CDR3 coding sequence is TGCGCCAGCAGCCAATTTACAGGGAACACTGAAGCTTTCTTT.

The chain joins TRBV7-9 to TRBJ1-5, with 9 bases fitting TRBD1. V lost 3 bases to trimming and J lost 4 bases; unmatched junction nucleotides: 4. The germline gives CDR1 SEHNR, CDR2 FQNEAQ (reference sequence). CDR3 length equals 15 residues. The DNA of the CDR3 is TGTGCCAGCAGCTTGGAGACAGGGGGGAATCAGCCCCAGCATTTT. Translating it yields CASSLETGGNQPQHF.

This chain connects TRBV7-9 to TRBJ1-2, with 8 bases identical to TRBD1. In germline, CDR1 is SEHNR, CDR2 FQNEAQ (reference sequence). Losses at the gene ends were 5 bases for V and 4 bases for J; bases not matched to a gene: 9. The CDR3 loop spans 15 amino acids. This CDR3 reads CASSPPTGVSYGYTF. The DNA for the CDR3 is TGTGCCAGCAGCCCTCCGACAGGGGTATCCTATGGCTACACCTTC. The whole variable domain, remainder taken from reference TRBV7-9 and TRBJ1-2, is DTGVSQNPRHKITKRGQNVTFRCDPISEHNRLYWYRQTLGQGPEFLTYFQNEAQLEKSRLLSDRFSAERPKGSFSTLEIQRTEQGDSAMYLCASSPPTGVSYGYTFGSGTRLTVV.

The chain combines TRBV19 with TRBJ1-1; no clear D. Germline assignment: CDR1 LNHDA and CDR2 SQIVND (reference sequence). V was pared by 4 bases and J by 3 bases, with 9 bases between. This CDR3 comprises 13 residues. The CDR3 here is CASSSWRDTEAFF. The CDR3 nucleotides are TGTGCCAGTAGTAGCTGGCGGGACACTGAAGCTTTCTTT.

This clone was detected once. This sequence joins TRBV28 and TRBJ1-2; 7 bases align to TRBD1. The CDR3 contains 11 residues. The junction had 1 base not matched to a gene; V was cut back by 5 bases and J by 7 bases. CDR1 is MDHEN, CDR2 SYDVKM, per germline. The CDR3 spells CASSEGAGYTF. The CDR3 nucleotides are TGTGCCAGCAGTGAGGGGGCTGGCTACACCTTC.

This clone occurred a few times. The J gene is TRBJ1-1, the V gene TRBV13; unclear D gene. From germline, CDR1 is PRHDT and CDR2 FYEKMQ (reference sequence). The V gene lost 5 bases and the J gene lost 0 bases, with 10 bases spanning the gap. This CDR3 spans 14 amino acids. The CDR3 protein is CASSNRALNTEAFF. The CDR3 bases are TGTGCCAGCAGCAACCGGGCTTTGAACACTGAAGCTTTCTTT. The whole variable domain, filled in from reference TRBV13 and TRBJ1-1, reads AAGVIQSPRHLIKEKRETATLKCYPIPRHDTVYWYQQGPGQDPQFLISFYEKMQSDKGSIPDRFSAQQFSDYHSELNMSSLELGDSALYFCASSNRALNTEAFFGQGTRLTVV.